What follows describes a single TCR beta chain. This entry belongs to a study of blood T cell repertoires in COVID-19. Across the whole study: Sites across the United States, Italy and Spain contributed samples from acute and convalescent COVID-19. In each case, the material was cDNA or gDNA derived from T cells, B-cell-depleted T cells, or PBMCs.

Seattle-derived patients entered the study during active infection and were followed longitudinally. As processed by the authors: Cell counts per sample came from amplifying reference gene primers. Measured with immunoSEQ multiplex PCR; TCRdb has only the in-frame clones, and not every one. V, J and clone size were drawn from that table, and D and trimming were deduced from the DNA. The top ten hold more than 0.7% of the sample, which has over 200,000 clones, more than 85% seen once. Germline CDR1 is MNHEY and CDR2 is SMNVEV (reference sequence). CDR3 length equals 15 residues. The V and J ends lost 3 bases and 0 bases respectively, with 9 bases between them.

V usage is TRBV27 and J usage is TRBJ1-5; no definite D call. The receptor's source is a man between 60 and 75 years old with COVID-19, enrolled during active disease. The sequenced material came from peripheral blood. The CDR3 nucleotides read TGTGCCAGCAGTTTGGGCGCGGGTAGCAATCAGCCCCAGCATTTT. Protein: CASSLGAGSNQPQHF.